This TCR beta chain was captured in a study of blood T cell repertoires in COVID-19. Background on the study: Acute-phase and convalescent COVID-19 samples originated in the United States, Italy and Spain. Nucleic acid was either cDNA or gDNA, and it came from T cells, B-cell-depleted T cells, or PBMCs.

After removal of 5 bases from V and 5 bases from J, the junction contained 4 bases not matched to a gene. The CDR3 consists of 15 residues. CDR1 is WSHSY and CDR2 is SAAADI in the germline V gene. Per the original data handling: Estimation of nucleated cell counts was performed using reference gene primer amplification. Sequenced by immunoSEQ multiplex PCR; TCRdb stores in-frame clones only, minus some. Clonal size and the V and J genes are those of that table, whereas D and trimming came from the DNA. This table holds fewer than 300,000 clones, 70% to 90% found once. The sequencing sample was made of peripheral blood. The TCR was taken from a woman aged 50 to 65 with acute or convalescent COVID-19. The chain is built from TRBV10-2 and TRBJ2-5; 14 nucleotides agree with TRBD2. CDR3 bases: TGCGCCAGCAGTAACCGACTAGCGGGGGGGGAGACCCAGTACTTC. Its protein product is CASSNRLAGGETQYF.